This T cell receptor beta chain derives from a study of T cell responses to AZD1222 COVID-19 vaccine. Using immunoSEQ multiplex PCR, the repertoire was profiled, and TCRdb retains in-frame clones only, with some absent. In the table there are just under 95,000 clones, over 75% of which are singletons. This CDR3 spans 17 amino acids. Trimming removed 5 bases from V and 3 bases from J; junction bases left unmatched: 7. CDR1 and CDR2 (germline): SGHVS, FQNEAQ. The chain employs TRBV7-8 and TRBJ2-5; 15 bases are a match to TRBD2. The sequencing here drew on peripheral blood, taken on day 0 of AZD1222 vaccination. The sequence was obtained from an adult in good health. The CDR3, as DNA: TGTGCCAGCAGCGCTGGGACTAGCGGGGGGTACGAAGAGACCCAGTACTTC. Protein: CASSAGTSGGYEETQYF.